Presented here are 18 T cell receptor beta chains from one specimen sequenced in a study of glioma-infiltrating T cells after dendritic cell vaccination. As for time point: after dendritic cell vaccination, including at tumor progression/relapse. Using immunoSEQ multiplex PCR, the repertoire was profiled, and TCRdb retains in-frame clones only, with some absent. The table shows approximately 48,000 clones, with about nine tenths occurring only once. This specimen was blood, taken after dendritic cell vaccination. These receptors came from a human donor with glioblastoma.

V usage is TRBV10-3 and J usage is TRBJ2-7; D ambiguous. Per the germline V gene, CDR1 is ENHRY and CDR2 is SYGVKD. The CDR3 contains 11 residues. V lost 4 bases and J 2 bases, leaving 3 bases between the germline ends. DNA of the CDR3: TGTGCCATCAGTGCTGCCTACGAGCAGTACTTC. This encodes CAISAAYEQYF.

The chain carries TRBV30 and TRBJ1-1, with D unclear. The CDR3 runs to 12 residues. Germline V lookup: CDR1 GTSNPN, CDR2 SVGIG (reference sequence). Trimming left V 4 bases short and J 5 bases short, with 11 bases between. The CDR3 DNA is TGTGCCTGGAACGGGGTGGGGACTGAAGCTTTCTTT. Amino acids: CAWNGVGTEAFF. The whole variable domain, remainder taken from reference TRBV30 and TRBJ1-1, is SQTIHQWPATLVQPVGSPLSLECTVEGTSNPNLYWYRQAAGRGLQLLFYSVGIGQISSEVPQNLSASRPQDRQFILSSKKLLLSDSGFYLCAWNGVGTEAFFGQGTRLTVV.

The chain combines TRBV6-5 with TRBJ2-7; 7 positions match TRBD1. Trimming took 4 bases from V and 5 from J; bases not matched to a gene: 5. The CDR3 extends over 13 amino acids. Germline CDR1 and CDR2: MNHEY and SVGAGI. CDR3 DNA sequence: TGTGCCAGCAGTTCGTCCGACAGGGACGAGCAGTACTTC. Protein sequence: CASSSSDRDEQYF.

The chain is built from TRBV4-1 and TRBJ2-7; D gene uncertain. V dropped 2 bases and J dropped 6 bases, with 5 bases sitting between them. Germline V gene lookup returns CDR1 MGHRA and CDR2 YSYEKL. This CDR3 is 11 amino acids long. CDR3 in amino acids: CASSQSGEQYF. The DNA for the CDR3 is TGCGCCAGCAGCCAATCCGGCGAGCAGTACTTC.

J is TRBJ1-1 and V is TRBV28, with 7 bases that match TRBD1. This CDR3 has 14 amino acids. Germline V gives CDR1 MDHEN, CDR2 SYDVKM. V gave up 4 bases and J gave up 1 base; unmatched junction bases: 3. The CDR3 DNA follows: TGTGCCAGCAGTTCTGGACAGGCGAACACTGAAGCTTTCTTT. Protein: CASSSGQANTEAFF.

This chain links TRBV4-1 with TRBJ2-7, with TRBD1 matching over 9 bases. V gave up 1 base and J gave up 3 bases; unmatched junction bases: 10. Germline V gene sequence: CDR1 MGHRA, CDR2 YSYEKL. This CDR3 has 17 residues. The chain's CDR3 is CASSQAVTGTGHYEQYF. The CDR3 bases are TGCGCCAGCAGCCAAGCCGTGACCGGGACAGGGCACTACGAGCAGTACTTC.

The chain carries TRBV29-1 and TRBJ1-1, with D perhaps matching TRBD1 (5 bases). This CDR3 contains 13 residues. Germline V lookup: CDR1 SQVTM, CDR2 ANQGSEA. V lost 1 base and J 1 base, leaving 7 bases between the germline ends. CDR3 DNA sequence: TGCAGCGTTGAAGGACAGCAGAACACTGAAGCTTTCTTT. This encodes CSVEGQQNTEAFF.

The J gene is TRBJ2-1, the V gene TRBV28; 10 positions agree with TRBD2. This CDR3 spans 13 amino acids. V was clipped by 7 bases and J by 9 bases; unmatched bases: 6. Looked up from germline, CDR1 is MDHEN and CDR2 is SYDVKM. DNA for the CDR3: TGTGCCAGCAAGCCTAGCGGGAGTAGTGAGCAGTTCTTC. Amino acid sequence: CASKPSGSSEQFF.

The J gene is TRBJ1-2, the V gene TRBV2; 8 bases fit TRBD1. CDR3 length equals 16 residues. The trim removed 8 bases at V and 8 bases at J, leaving 19 bases unmatched. Germline CDR1 and CDR2: SNHLY and FYNNEI. Here the CDR3 reads CASASLGAGGVLGYTF. The CDR3 bases are TGTGCCAGCGCCTCCCTTGGGGCAGGGGGCGTGTTAGGCTACACCTTC. The complete variable domain, with remaining parts taken from reference TRBV2 and TRBJ1-2, reads EPEVTQTPSHQVTQMGQEVILRCVPISNHLYFYWYRQILGQKVEFLVSFYNNEISEKSEIFDDQFSVERPDGSNFTLKIRSTKLEDSAMYFCASASLGAGGVLGYTFGSGTRLTVV.

The rearrangement joins TRBV7-9 to TRBJ2-3, with TRBD2 matching 8 bases. CDR1 is SEHNR, CDR2 FQNEAQ, per germline (reference sequence). This CDR3 comprises 18 residues. V lost 1 base and J lost 4; bases outside the gene matches: 13. The CDR3 loop is CASSLEPTWSGRPDTQYF. In DNA, the CDR3 is TGTGCCAGCAGCTTAGAGCCCACTTGGAGCGGGAGACCAGATACGCAGTATTTT.

This chain connects TRBV5-1 to TRBJ1-4; D gene unclear. V was clipped by 0 bases and J by 4 bases, with 19 bases between them. This CDR3 region has 18 residues. From germline, CDR1 is SGHRS and CDR2 YFSETQ. In nucleotides, the CDR3 is TGCGCCAGCAGCTTGGATCCGGGGTTCGAGCTAATTAATGAAAAACTGTTTTTT. Translation gives CASSLDPGFELINEKLFF.

The chain uses TRBV20-1 and TRBJ2-1, with no clear D. The V gene's germline CDR1 is DFQATT and CDR2 SNEGSKA (reference sequence). The CDR3 loop spans 11 amino acids. Trimming removed 3 bases from V and 3 bases from J, with 3 bases in between. The CDR3 reads CSASGYNEQFF. The CDR3 DNA follows: TGCAGTGCTAGCGGCTACAATGAGCAGTTCTTC.

This rearrangement joins TRBV7-2 to TRBJ2-7; D unclear. V was pared by 3 bases and J by 6 bases, with 12 bases between. CDR1 is SGHTA, CDR2 FQGNSA, per germline. The CDR3 runs to 13 residues. Written as DNA, the CDR3 is TGTGCCAGCAGCTTCGATACCAGAGGCGAGCAGTACTTC. Protein product: CASSFDTRGEQYF.

The V call is TRBV30, the J call TRBJ1-5; TRBD1 agrees at 9 bases. After removal of 7 bases from V and 3 bases from J, the junction contained 7 bases not matched to a gene. There are 14 residues in the CDR3. Per the germline V gene, CDR1 is GTSNPN and CDR2 is SVGIG (reference sequence). The CDR3 nucleotides read TGTGCCTACGCCCGGGACAGGGACAATCAGCCCCAGCATTTT. As protein: CAYARDRDNQPQHF.

CDR3 DNA: TGTGCCAGCAGTGAGACGGGTGAATATGGCTACACCTTC. This gives the protein CASSETGEYGYTF. The chain carries TRBV2 and TRBJ1-2, with unresolved D. CDR3 length: 13 amino acids. The V end lost 3 bases, the J end lost 5 bases, and 10 bases lay between the germline ends. CDR1 is SNHLY, CDR2 FYNNEI, per germline.

This clone appeared once. The genes are TRBV5-1 and TRBJ1-1, with a weak D call TRBD1 (6 bases). Trimming cost V 3 bases and J 1 base, with 16 bases left between them. The CDR3 has 16 residues. CDR1 and CDR2 from the germline V gene are SGHRS and YFSETQ. The CDR3 DNA reads TGCGCCAGCAGCTCCCTAGGGACAACGGGGAACACTGAAGCTTTCTTT. The encoded protein is CASSSLGTTGNTEAFF.

The chain has TRBV9 and TRBJ2-1; TRBD2 matches 7 bases. Per the germline V gene, CDR1 is SGDLS and CDR2 is YYNGEE. Unmatched junction bases numbered 8, after V lost 0 bases and J lost 8 bases. This CDR3 contains 15 residues. The CDR3, as DNA: TGTGCCAGCAGCGTAGTCGGCGGGAGAGGCGATGAGCAGTTCTTC. Translating it yields CASSVVGGRGDEQFF.

V and J are TRBV19 and TRBJ1-1, with D uncertain. Germline assignment: CDR1 LNHDA and CDR2 SQIVND (reference sequence). Trimming removed 3 bases at V and 6 bases at J, with 20 bases between. This CDR3 is built from 16 residues. CDR3 region: CASSIHPGEAGAEAFF. In DNA form, the CDR3 reads TGTGCCAGTAGTATCCACCCGGGAGAGGCTGGCGCTGAAGCTTTCTTT.